This T cell receptor beta chain was captured in a study of shared clonotypes between healthy human individuals (dated by TCRdb to between 2020 and 2021). General notes on the study: The cohort comprised two women and a few men aged 18 to 49 years. Between about 0.9 and 10 billion PBMCs per donor were obtained by leukapheresis. Blood TCR repertoires of roughly five healthy adults were deeply sequenced to estimate repertoire size and the extent of clonotype sharing between individuals. Different laboratories and diverse techniques were used to prepare libraries and sequence TCR repertoires, to increase sequencing depth and limit assay-specific biases. What the research found in general, with its limitations: Pairwise subsampling led to the expectation that sequencing depth would affect the degree of clonotype sharing among donors. The genetic and exposure-history diversity represented was limited by the small number of donors. Sampling was restricted to blood, and TCR repertoires in tissue are likely to differ from TCR repertoires in blood.

About this clone itself: The specificity of this receptor is unknown. Base qualities are missing; no much larger clone stands one base away.

The donors were healthy, HIV-negative adults who had no recently reported acute infections or vaccinations. Every donor was a Caucasian adult living in Nashville, Tennessee, USA. In the unsorted samples, some 100 million PBMCs were counted, and genomic DNA was extracted using the QIAamp DNA Blood Mini kit. Blood was collected by leukapheresis, and PBMCs were isolated by Ficoll-Histopaque density gradient centrifugation and then cryopreserved in liquid nitrogen vapor phase. TCR CDR3 regions were amplified from genomic DNA by multiplex PCR using the deep immunoSEQ assay. For each cell subset, the extracted genomic DNA was distributed evenly across all wells of several immunoSEQ 96-well plates, and each plate served as one replicate. For unsorted PBMC, each replicate PCR was loaded with approximately 0.3 ug genomic DNA, equivalent to approximately 33,000 T cell genomes. Ten immunoSEQ deep assay plates were used to sequence the unsorted PBMC genomic DNA. Purified libraries were quantified with a Qubit 3.0 fluorometer, sized on a Bioanalyzer 2100, and re-quantified with the KAPA Library Quantification kit. Every immunoSEQ 96-well plate was sequenced on a dedicated single-read 150-cycle Illumina NextSeq 550 flow cell. The authors' analysis ran thus. The immunoSEQ output contained only junctional sequences without quality scores, so filtering could not match that applied to full-length reads. To assign V/J genes and CDR3, sequences were annotated against IMGT germline references using PyIR, a Python wrapper for IgBLAST v1.9. Any read was removed if the V/J assignment was weak (E-value above 1e-6), the CDR3 was missing, or the read contained stop codons, out-of-frame junctions, or ambiguous translated residues. V3J clonotypes were defined as sequences sharing an identical inferred V gene, J gene, and CDR3 amino acid sequence. Percentage overlap between repertoires was calculated by dividing the number of shared unique clonotypes by the size of the smaller repertoire. Three approaches were used to assess repertoire richness: RTK rarefaction, the Chao1 estimator, and Recon v2.1 estimates of unobserved clonotypes. TCRdb obtained this table from immuneACCESS and retained in-frame rearrangements with V and J assigned. These tables miss some clones; where compared with another copy, unresolved V genes account for less than half of the shortfall, and the remainder is unexplained. The V and J calls and clone size come from that table; D and trimming were worked out from the DNA. This sample is represented by hundreds of thousands of clones; around 79% of them were singletons. The ten largest clones capture 13% of the sample.

This clonotype was obtained from a woman in her thirties or forties in good health. Some clones in this sample may be carry-over from other donors' samples. Sequenced: PBMCs.

The bases are TGCAGCGTTGAAGACGTACGGACCATAGGCCGGTATTTT. This encodes CSVEDVRTIGRYF. In this chain, TRBV29-1 is recombined with TRBJ2-3, with the D gene not clear enough to name. The CDR3 has 13 amino acids, counting the end cysteine and phenylalanine. Just the 39-base CDR3 DNA is kept, in frame starting at base 1. The V and J ends are trimmed by 0 bases and 14 bases, leaving 18 bases between them. As encoded in the germline V gene, CDR1 is SQVTM while CDR2 is ANQGSEA.